This T cell receptor (beta chain) was recovered during a study of blood T cell repertoires in COVID-19. Study context: Both acute and convalescent COVID-19 samples were obtained from the United States, Italy and Spain. PBMCs, B-cell-depleted T cells, or T cells were the source of the cDNA or gDNA that made up the material.

In the authors' workflow: Scientists estimated how many nucleated cells there were by amplifying reference gene primers. TCRdb's table, derived via immunoSEQ multiplex PCR, lists solely in-frame clones and lacks some. Clone size and V and J calls were adopted from that table, with D and trimming inferred from the DNA. Here the sample spans some 130,000 clones, 60% to 75% being singletons. Losses at the gene ends were 4 bases for V and 3 bases for J; bases not matched to a gene: 3. Germline V lookup: CDR1 KGHSH, CDR2 LQKENI. This CDR3 contains 15 residues. The receptor was isolated from a woman aged 65 to 85 with acute or convalescent COVID-19. The sequenced sample was peripheral blood. V and J are TRBV18 and TRBJ2-1; the match to TRBD2 covers 10 bases. The CDR3 loop is CASSLGTSDYNEQFF. The CDR3 DNA sequence: TGTGCCAGCTCACTAGGGACTAGCGACTACAATGAGCAGTTCTTC.